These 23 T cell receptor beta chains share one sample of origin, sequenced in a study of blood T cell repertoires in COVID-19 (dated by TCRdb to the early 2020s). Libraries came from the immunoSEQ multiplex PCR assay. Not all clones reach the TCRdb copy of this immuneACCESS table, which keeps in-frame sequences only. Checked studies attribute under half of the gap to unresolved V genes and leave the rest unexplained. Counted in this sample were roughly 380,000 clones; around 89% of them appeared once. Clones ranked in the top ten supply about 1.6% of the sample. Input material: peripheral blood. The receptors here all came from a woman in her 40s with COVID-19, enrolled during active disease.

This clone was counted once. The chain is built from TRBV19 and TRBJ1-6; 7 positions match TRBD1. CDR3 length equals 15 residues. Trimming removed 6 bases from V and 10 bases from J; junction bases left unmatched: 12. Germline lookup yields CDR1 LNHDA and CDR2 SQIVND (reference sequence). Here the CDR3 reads CASRYRGGRESPLHF. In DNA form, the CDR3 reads TGTGCCAGTAGGTACAGGGGTGGTAGAGAATCACCCCTCCACTTT.

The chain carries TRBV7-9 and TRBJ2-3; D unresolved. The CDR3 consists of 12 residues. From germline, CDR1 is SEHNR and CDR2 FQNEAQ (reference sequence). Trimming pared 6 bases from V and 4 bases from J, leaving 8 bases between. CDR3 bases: TGTGCCAGCAGGTACCAGGCAGATACGCAGTATTTT. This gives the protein CASRYQADTQYF.

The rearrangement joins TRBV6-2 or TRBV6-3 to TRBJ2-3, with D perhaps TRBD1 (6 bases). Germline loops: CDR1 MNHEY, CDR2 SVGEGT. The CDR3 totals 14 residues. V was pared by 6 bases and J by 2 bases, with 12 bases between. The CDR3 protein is CASSAGQFTDTQYF. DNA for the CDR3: TGTGCCAGCAGCGCCGGACAGTTCACAGATACGCAGTATTTT.

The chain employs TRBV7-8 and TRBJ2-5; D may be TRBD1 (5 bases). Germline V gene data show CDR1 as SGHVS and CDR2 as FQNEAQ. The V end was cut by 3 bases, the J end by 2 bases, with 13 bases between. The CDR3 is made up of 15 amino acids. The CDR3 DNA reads TGTGCCAGCAGCTTCCCAGGGCCCCTTCAAGAGACCCAGTACTTC. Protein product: CASSFPGPLQETQYF.

Here the CDR3 reads CASSLEGDSGANVLTF. CDR3 sequence (DNA): TGTGCCAGCAGCCTGGAAGGGGACTCTGGGGCCAACGTCCTGACTTTC. The chain joins TRBV5-4 to TRBJ2-6, with a weak D call TRBD1 (5 bases). Trimming left V 4 bases short and J 0 bases short, with 11 bases between. Germline values: CDR1 SGHNT, CDR2 YYREEE (reference sequence). CDR3 size: 16 residues.

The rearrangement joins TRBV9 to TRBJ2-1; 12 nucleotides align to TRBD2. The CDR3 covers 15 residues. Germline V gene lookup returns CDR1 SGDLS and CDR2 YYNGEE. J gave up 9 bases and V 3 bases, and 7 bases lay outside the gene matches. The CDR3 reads CASSGTGTSGPEQFF. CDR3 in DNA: TGTGCCAGCAGCGGCACCGGGACTAGCGGGCCTGAGCAGTTCTTC.

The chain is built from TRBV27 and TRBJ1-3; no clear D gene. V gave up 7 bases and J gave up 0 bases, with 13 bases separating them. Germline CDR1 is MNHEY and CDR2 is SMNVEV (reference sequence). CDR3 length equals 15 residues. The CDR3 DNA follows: TGTGCCAGCACTTCCGGAGGTCCCTCTGGAAACACCATATATTTT. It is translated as CASTSGGPSGNTIYF.

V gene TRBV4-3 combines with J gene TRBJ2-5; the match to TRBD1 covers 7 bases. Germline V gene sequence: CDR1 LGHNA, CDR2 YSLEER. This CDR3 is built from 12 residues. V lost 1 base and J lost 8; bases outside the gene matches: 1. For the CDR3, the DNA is TGCGCCAGCAGCCAAGGGGACAGCACCCAGTACTTC. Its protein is CASSQGDSTQYF.

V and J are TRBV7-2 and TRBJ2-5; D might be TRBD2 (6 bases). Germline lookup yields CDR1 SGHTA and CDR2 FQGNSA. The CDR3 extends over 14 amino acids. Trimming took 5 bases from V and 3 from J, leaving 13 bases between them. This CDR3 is CASSRRDFEETQYF. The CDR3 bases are TGTGCCAGCAGCCGCAGGGACTTCGAAGAGACCCAGTACTTC.

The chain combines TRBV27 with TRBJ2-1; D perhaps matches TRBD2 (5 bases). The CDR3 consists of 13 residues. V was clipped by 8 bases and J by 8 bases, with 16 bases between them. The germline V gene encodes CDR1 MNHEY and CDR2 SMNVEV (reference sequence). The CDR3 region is CASGLEGRYEQFF. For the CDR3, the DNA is TGTGCCAGCGGGCTTGAGGGCCGCTATGAGCAGTTCTTC.

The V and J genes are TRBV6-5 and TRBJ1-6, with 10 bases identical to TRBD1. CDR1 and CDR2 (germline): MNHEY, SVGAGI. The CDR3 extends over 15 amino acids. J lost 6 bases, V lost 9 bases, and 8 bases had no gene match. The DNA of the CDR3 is TGTGCCAGTCAGACAGGGGGCAGGGGTAATTCACCCCTCCACTTT. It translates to CASQTGGRGNSPLHF.

The CDR3 DNA is TGTGCCAGCAGAAGGGACAGGGACCACGAGCAGTACTTC. Amino acid sequence: CASRRDRDHEQYF. The chain links TRBV6-5 to TRBJ2-7; TRBD1 aligns across 9 bases. The CDR3 length is 13 residues. Germline-derived CDR1 and CDR2 are MNHEY and SVGAGI. V shed 6 bases and J 5 bases; nucleotides not matched to a gene: 5.

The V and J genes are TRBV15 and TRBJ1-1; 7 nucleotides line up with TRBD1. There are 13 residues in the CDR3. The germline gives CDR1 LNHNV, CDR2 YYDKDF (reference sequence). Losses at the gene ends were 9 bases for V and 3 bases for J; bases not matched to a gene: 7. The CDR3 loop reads CATRGLRDTEAFF. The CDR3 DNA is TGTGCCACGAGGGGGCTTCGTGACACTGAAGCTTTCTTT.

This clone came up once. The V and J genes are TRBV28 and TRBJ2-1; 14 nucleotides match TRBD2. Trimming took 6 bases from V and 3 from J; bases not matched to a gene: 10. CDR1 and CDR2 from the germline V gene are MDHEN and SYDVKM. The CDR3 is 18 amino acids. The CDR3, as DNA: TGTGCCAGCAGACCTCCGGGACTAGCGGGAGCTCGCTACAATGAGCAGTTCTTC. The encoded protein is CASRPPGLAGARYNEQFF.

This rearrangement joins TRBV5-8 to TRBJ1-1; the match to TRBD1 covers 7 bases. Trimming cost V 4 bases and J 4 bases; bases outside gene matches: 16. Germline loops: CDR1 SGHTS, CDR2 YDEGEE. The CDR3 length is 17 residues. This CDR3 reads CASSPWGKGGAITEAFF. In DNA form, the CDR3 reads TGTGCCAGCAGCCCATGGGGAAAAGGGGGCGCGATCACTGAAGCTTTCTTT.

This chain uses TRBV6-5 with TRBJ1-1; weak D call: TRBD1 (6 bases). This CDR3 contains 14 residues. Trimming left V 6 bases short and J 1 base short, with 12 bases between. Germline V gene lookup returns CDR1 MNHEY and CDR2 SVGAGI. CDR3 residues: CASSLQGWNTEAFF. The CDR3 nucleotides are TGTGCCAGCAGCCTACAGGGCTGGAACACTGAAGCTTTCTTT.

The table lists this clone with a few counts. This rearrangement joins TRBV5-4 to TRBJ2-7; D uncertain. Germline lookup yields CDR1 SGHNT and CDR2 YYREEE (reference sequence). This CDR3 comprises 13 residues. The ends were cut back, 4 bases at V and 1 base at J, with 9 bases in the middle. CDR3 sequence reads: CASSEPRSYEQYF. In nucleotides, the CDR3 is TGTGCCAGCAGCGAACCGAGGTCCTACGAGCAGTACTTC.

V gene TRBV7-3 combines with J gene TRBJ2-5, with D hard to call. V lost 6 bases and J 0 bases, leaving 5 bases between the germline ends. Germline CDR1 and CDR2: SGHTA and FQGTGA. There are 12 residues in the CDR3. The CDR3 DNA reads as TGTGCCAGCAGTCGGGACCAAGAGACCCAGTACTTC. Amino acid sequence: CASSRDQETQYF.

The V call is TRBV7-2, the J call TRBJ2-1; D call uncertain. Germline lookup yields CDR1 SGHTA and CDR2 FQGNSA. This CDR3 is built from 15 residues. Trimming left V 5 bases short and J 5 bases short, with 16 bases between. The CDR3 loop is CASSLQWAKDNEQFF. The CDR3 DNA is TGTGCCAGCAGCCTACAGTGGGCGAAAGACAATGAGCAGTTCTTC.

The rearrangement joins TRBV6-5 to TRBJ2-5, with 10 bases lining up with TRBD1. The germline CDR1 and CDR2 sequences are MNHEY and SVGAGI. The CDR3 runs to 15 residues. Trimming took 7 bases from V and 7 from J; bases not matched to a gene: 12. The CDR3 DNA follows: TGTGCCAGCAACCCTATCGACAGGGGGCCGGGGACCCAGTACTTC. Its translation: CASNPIDRGPGTQYF.

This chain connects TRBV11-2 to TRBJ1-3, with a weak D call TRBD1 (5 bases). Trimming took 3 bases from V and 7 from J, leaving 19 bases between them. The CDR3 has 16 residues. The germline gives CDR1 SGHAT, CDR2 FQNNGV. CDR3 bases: TGTGCCAGCAGCTTCCAGTGGCGGGGGAAGGGGAACACCATATATTTT. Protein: CASSFQWRGKGNTIYF.

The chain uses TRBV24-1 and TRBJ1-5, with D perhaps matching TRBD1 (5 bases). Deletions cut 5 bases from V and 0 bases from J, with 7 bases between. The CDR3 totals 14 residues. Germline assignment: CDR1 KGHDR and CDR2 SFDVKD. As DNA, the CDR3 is TGTGCCACCAGTGGACAGTATAGCAATCAGCCCCAGCATTTT. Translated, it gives CATSGQYSNQPQHF.

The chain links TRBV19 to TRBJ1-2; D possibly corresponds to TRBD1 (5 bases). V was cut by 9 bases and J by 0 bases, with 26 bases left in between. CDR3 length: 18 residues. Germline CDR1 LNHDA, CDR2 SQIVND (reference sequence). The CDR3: CASRSTSDRVPANYGYTF. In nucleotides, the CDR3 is TGTGCCAGCCGCTCGACAAGCGACAGAGTCCCGGCTAACTATGGCTACACCTTC.